A selection of T cell receptor beta chains follows, all from one sample in a study of graft-versus-host responses after intestinal transplantation. The protocol was immunoSEQ multiplex PCR, while the TCRdb copy is restricted to in-frame clones and leaves out a portion. The table has about 120,000 clones, 90% to 95% seen once. No cognate antigen is known for these TCRs. The sample here was unstimulated CD4+ T cells sorted from spleen or lymph node cells, taken before intestinal transplant. These receptors all come from a human donor who received an intestinal transplant. Both conserved end residues are part of each CDR3. A D gene is named only where the DNA matches it firmly. Rows give clone size only sometimes, using once, few, many, or a class for an expanded clone.

D	V	J	size	DNA	CDR3
-	TRBV7-3	TRBJ2-7	-	TGTGCCAGCAGCTTAACCCCCTACGAGCAGTACTTC	CASSLTPYEQYF
TRBD1	TRBV11-2	TRBJ2-7	-	TGTGCCAGCAGCTTAGACGACAGGGGACTCTACGAGCAGTACTTC	CASSLDDRGLYEQYF
TRBD1	TRBV18	TRBJ1-2	-	TGTGCCAGCTCACCCGGACAGGGCGGATACTATGGCTACACCTTC	CASSPGQGGYYGYTF
TRBD1	TRBV29-1	TRBJ2-7	-	TGCAGCGTCGGTACGGATACGACAGGGGGGAAACAGTACTTC	CSVGTDTTGGKQYF
-	TRBV5-6	TRBJ2-3	once	TGTGCCAGCAGCTTCCAGGAGGCGCAGTATTTT	CASSFQEAQYF
-	TRBV7-2	TRBJ1-1	once	TGTGCCAGCAGCCCTCGGGCGCGGACCACTGAAGCTTTCTTT	CASSPRARTTEAFF
TRBD2	TRBV5-1	TRBJ2-7	-	TGCGCCAGCGGCGCGGGAGAGGCCTACGAGCAGTACTTC	CASGAGEAYEQYF
-	TRBV6-1	TRBJ2-7	-	TGTGCCAGCGGAATCGGACAGAGCCTAATCGAGCAGTACTTC	CASGIGQSLIEQYF
TRBD1	TRBV28	TRBJ2-7	-	TGTGCCAGCAGTTTCTTGGACAGGCCAGAGCAGTACTTC	CASSFLDRPEQYF
TRBD1	TRBV5-1	TRBJ1-3	few	TGCGCCAGCAGCGGGGGACAGCGTGGCGTTGGAAACACCATATATTTT	CASSGGQRGVGNTIYF
-	TRBV2	TRBJ2-7	-	TGTGCCAGCAAACCCTTCGGAAGGGCTGCCTCTAGGGTCGAGCAGTACTTC	CASKPFGRAASRVEQYF
TRBD1	TRBV5-1	TRBJ2-2	few	TGCGCCAGCAGCCATAGGGGGCGGATTGACACCGGGGAGCTGTTTTTT	CASSHRGRIDTGELFF
-	TRBV19	TRBJ1-4	few	TGTGCCAGTAGCCCCTTTCTTCAGGCCGAAAAACTGTTTTTT	CASSPFLQAEKLFF
TRBD2	TRBV27	TRBJ2-2	-	TGTGCCAGCAGGACTAGCGGGAGGGCCGACACCGGGGAGCTGTTTTTT	CASRTSGRADTGELFF
-	TRBV21-1	TRBJ1-1	-	TGTGCCAGCAGCAAAGATTGGTTTTCCGGGACAGGGGGAGAGAACACTGAAGCTTTCTTT	CASSKDWFSGTGGENTEAFF
-	TRBV9	TRBJ2-7	-	TGTGCCAGCAGCGTCAGCCCGGTCGGCTCCTACGAGCAGTACTTC	CASSVSPVGSYEQYF
TRBD2	TRBV6-5	TRBJ2-7	-	TGTGCCAGCAGTTTCGGACTAGCGGGCCCCTACGAGCAGTACTTC	CASSFGLAGPYEQYF
-	TRBV18	TRBJ1-2	-	TGTGCCAGCTCCCCCGTTATCCAGGCTGCTAACTATGGCTACACCTTC	CASSPVIQAANYGYTF
-	TRBV6-1	TRBJ1-4	-	TGTGCCAGCAGGTTAGGTCCTAATGAAAAACTGTTTTTT	CASRLGPNEKLFF